The present T cell receptor beta chain was sequenced within a study of T-cell memory formation after mild COVID-19. TCRdb re-derived calls from the 5' RACE reads in MiXCR, one entry per CDR3 protein. Of a few hundred thousand distinct CDR3 sequences listed, over 11% are singletons. The CDR3 runs 14 residues. The germline V gene encodes CDR1 MNHEY and CDR2 SMNVEV (reference sequence). V was cut by 4 bases and J by 2 bases, with 10 bases left in between. Comments on this clonotype: Its antigen remains unidentified.

Study results and caveats: Among clones contracting day 15 to 85, CD4/CD8 was balanced, whereas later expanders leaned CD4+.

Sequenced sample: PBMCs or a T cell subset sorted from them (not recorded which). The chain joins TRBV27 to TRBJ2-3; D is ambiguous. The TCR sequence derives from a man between 18 and 35 years old who had mild COVID-19 (a few samples of this study predate the infection). Cell type and time point are not known. CDR3 residues: CASSSNAVTDTQYF. For the CDR3, the DNA is TGTGCCAGCAGTTCAAACGCGGTCACAGATACGCAGTATTTT.